One and the same sample provided the 24 T cell receptor beta chains below, sequenced in a study of OX40 agonist ivuxolimab in advanced cancers. TCRdb's table, derived via immunoSEQ multiplex PCR, lists solely in-frame clones and lacks some. Altogether 31,000 or so clones are present, about 86% being singletons, with the ten largest covering roughly 30%. Sequencing was performed on CD4+ or CD8+ T cells sorted from blood, taken in a trial of the OX40 agonist ivuxolimab. The origin of the receptors is an adult with an advanced solid tumor such as melanoma, head and neck, liver or kidney cancer.

V is TRBV13 and J is TRBJ1-3; D is ambiguous. This CDR3 contains 16 residues. Looked up from germline, CDR1 is PRHDT and CDR2 is FYEKMQ (reference sequence). The V gene lost 0 bases and the J gene lost 1 base, with 10 bases spanning the gap. CDR3: CASSLGLEGSGNTIYF. For the CDR3, the DNA is TGTGCCAGCAGCTTAGGCCTCGAGGGTTCTGGAAACACCATATATTTT.

The chain recombines TRBV6-5 with TRBJ1-1, with D unresolved. The V gene's germline CDR1 is MNHEY and CDR2 SVGAGI. V was shortened by 1 base and J by 1 base, with 13 bases between the two germline ends. The CDR3 is 16 amino acids. This chain's CDR3 is CASSYFVGAGNTEAFF. The CDR3 region has the DNA TGTGCCAGCAGTTACTTCGTGGGCGCCGGGAACACTGAAGCTTTCTTT.

The CDR3: CASSSYPGGEAFF. In DNA form, the CDR3 reads TGTGCCAGCAGTTCTTATCCAGGGGGCGAAGCTTTCTTT. J is TRBJ1-1 and V is TRBV9; 8 bases agree with TRBD1. From germline, CDR1 is SGDLS and CDR2 YYNGEE. CDR3 length equals 13 residues. J gave up 8 bases and V 5 bases, and 8 bases lay outside the gene matches.

V usage is TRBV7-3 and J usage is TRBJ2-3; 8 bases are a match to TRBD1. CDR1 is SGHTA and CDR2 is FQGTGA in the germline V gene. Losses at the gene ends were 2 bases for V and 2 bases for J; bases not matched to a gene: 3. CDR3 length: 15 amino acids. CDR3 sequence: CASSLQGAVTDTQYF. In DNA form, the CDR3 reads TGTGCCAGCAGCTTACAGGGGGCTGTCACAGATACGCAGTATTTT.

This clone rates as medium-sized (0.01 to 0.1%). The V and J genes are TRBV19 and TRBJ1-2; D gene ambiguous. Per germline, CDR1 LNHDA and CDR2 SQIVND (reference sequence). The CDR3 consists of 13 residues. V was shortened by 5 bases and J by 6 bases, with 13 bases between the two germline ends. CDR3 sequence (DNA): TGTGCCAGTAGTTCCAGATTAATGGATGGCTACACCTTC. Its translation is CASSSRLMDGYTF.

This rearrangement joins TRBV11-2 to TRBJ2-7; 13 bases align to TRBD2. V dropped 5 bases and J dropped 4; count of bases not matched to a gene: 11. The CDR3 sequence is 17 residues long. Germline V gene lookup returns CDR1 SGHAT and CDR2 FQNNGV. The DNA for the CDR3 is TGTGCCAGCAGCGCGGGACTAGCGGGGCCTCAAGCTTACGAGCAGTACTTC. This codes for CASSAGLAGPQAYEQYF.

The rearrangement uses TRBV19 and TRBJ1-1; unclear D gene. Trimming removed 11 bases from V and 6 bases from J, with 13 bases in between. The CDR3 totals 11 residues. The germline V gene encodes CDR1 LNHDA and CDR2 SQIVND (reference sequence). CDR3 sequence reads: CAAIRVPEAFF. Here the CDR3 DNA reads TGTGCCGCAATACGGGTACCTGAAGCTTTCTTT. Supplemented by reference TRBV19 and TRBJ1-1, the full variable domain reads DGGITQSPKYLFRKEGQNVTLSCEQNLNHDAMYWYRQDPGQGLRLIYYSQIVNDFQKGDIAEGYSVSREKKESFPLTVTSAQKNPTAFYLCAAIRVPEAFFGQGTRLTVV.

This clone appeared once. The rearrangement links TRBV7-8 to TRBJ2-1; the match to TRBD2 covers 10 bases. Trimming took 2 bases from V and 8 from J; bases not matched to a gene: 9. Germline-derived CDR1 and CDR2 are SGHVS and FQNEAQ. This CDR3 region has 16 residues. The CDR3 loop reads CASSLLAGEGGDEQFF. Here the CDR3 DNA reads TGTGCCAGCAGCTTACTAGCGGGAGAGGGGGGTGATGAGCAGTTCTTC.

Remarks on this clone: One end of the junction fails to match germline, which may point to a read error. The J gene is TRBJ2-1, the V gene TRBV29-1; 10 positions match TRBD1. Germline V gene data show CDR1 as SQVTM and CDR2 as ANQGSEA. This CDR3 is 10 amino acids long. Here the CDR3 reads CSVDGTGVVF. The CDR3 region has the DNA TGCAGCGTTGACGGGACAGGGGTGGTCTTC.

The rearrangement links TRBV18 to TRBJ2-1; D is perhaps TRBD1 (5 bases). The germline V and J ends were trimmed by 6 bases and 9 bases, with 24 bases remaining between them. CDR1 and CDR2 (germline): KGHSH, LQKENI. The CDR3 spans 16 residues. This CDR3 reads CASSPTALPEQGEQFF. CDR3 sequence (DNA): TGTGCCAGCTCCCCTACTGCGCTCCCTGAGCAGGGTGAGCAGTTCTTC.

The rearrangement links TRBV2 to TRBJ2-7; unclear D gene. The CDR3 loop spans 10 amino acids. Germline values: CDR1 SNHLY, CDR2 FYNNEI. The germline V and J ends were trimmed by 6 bases and 4 bases, with 4 bases remaining between them. The CDR3 region has the DNA TGTGCCAGCAGGGGTTACGAGCAGTACTTC. It encodes CASRGYEQYF.

The chain employs TRBV11-2 and TRBJ2-7, with TRBD1 identical over 9 bases. This CDR3 spans 14 amino acids. The trim removed 4 bases at V and 3 bases at J, leaving 4 bases unmatched. CDR1 and CDR2 (germline): SGHAT, FQNNGV. The CDR3 bases are TGTGCCAGCAGCTCGCCGACAGGGGGCTACGAGCAGTACTTC. Translation: CASSSPTGGYEQYF.

V and J are TRBV7-9 and TRBJ2-7; a possible D gene is TRBD1 (5 bases). The V and J ends lost 2 bases and 6 bases respectively, with 17 bases between them. The CDR3 contains 15 residues. Per the germline V gene, CDR1 is SEHNR and CDR2 is FQNEAQ (reference sequence). CDR3 bases: TGTGCCAGCAGCTTACGATCCAGGGTAGACGGCGAGCAGTACTTC. This gives the protein CASSLRSRVDGEQYF. The variable domain in full, completed from reference TRBV7-9 and TRBJ2-7, reads DTGVSQNPRHKITKRGQNVTFRCDPISEHNRLYWYRQTLGQGPEFLTYFQNEAQLEKSRLLSDRFSAERPKGSFSTLEIQRTEQGDSAMYLCASSLRSRVDGEQYFGPGTRLTVT.

The gene calls are TRBV27 and TRBJ1-1; TRBD1 might be the D (5 bases). The CDR3 consists of 14 residues. V lost 3 bases and J lost 0, with 8 bases in between. In germline, CDR1 is MNHEY, CDR2 SMNVEV (reference sequence). The CDR3 DNA reads as TGTGCCAGCAGTTTCGGGACGGTGAACACTGAAGCTTTCTTT. This sequence encodes CASSFGTVNTEAFF.

The chain has TRBV27 and TRBJ1-5, with D maybe TRBD1 (6 bases). Germline CDR1 reads MNHEY; CDR2 reads SMNVEV (reference sequence). V was pared by 6 bases and J by 7 bases, with 13 bases between. The CDR3 consists of 13 residues. In DNA, the CDR3 is TGTGCCAGCAGACAGGGTCGAATCCAGCCCCAGCATTTT. Encoded protein: CASRQGRIQPQHF.

The chain employs TRBV6-6 and TRBJ2-2; D possibly corresponds to TRBD1 (5 bases). The V end lost 6 bases, the J end lost 10 bases, and 12 bases lay between the germline ends. Per germline, CDR1 MNHNY and CDR2 SVGAGI (reference sequence). The CDR3 spans 12 residues. The CDR3 DNA reads as TGTGCCAGCAGGTACAGGTCCGAGGAGCTGTTTTTT. This gives the protein CASRYRSEELFF.

The genes are TRBV9 and TRBJ2-1; D not resolved. Per germline, CDR1 SGDLS and CDR2 YYNGEE. This CDR3 comprises 12 residues. Trimming took off 1 base at V and 9 bases at J, with 8 bases between the two ends. The CDR3: CASSVIRGEQFF. In nucleotides, the CDR3 is TGTGCCAGCAGCGTAATTCGTGGTGAGCAGTTCTTC.

The J gene is TRBJ2-5, the V gene TRBV5-4; possible D gene TRBD2, 6 bases. Germline CDR1 SGHNT, CDR2 YYREEE (reference sequence). V was shortened by 5 bases and J by 5 bases, with 19 bases between the two germline ends. The CDR3 consists of 15 residues. The CDR3 DNA reads as TGTGCCAGCAGAATGGGGGGAACGTCCGGCGAGACCCAGTACTTC. Translated, it gives CASRMGGTSGETQYF.

The chain couples TRBV4-1 to TRBJ2-7; tentative D call: TRBD2 (6 bases). The CDR3 sequence is 16 residues long. Trimming pared 5 bases from V and 1 base from J, leaving 18 bases between. Germline CDR1 and CDR2: MGHRA and YSYEKL. CDR3 loop: CASSYSGVRTSYEQYF. In DNA form, the CDR3 reads TGCGCCAGCAGCTATTCGGGAGTCCGGACTTCCTACGAGCAGTACTTC.

The rearrangement joins TRBV5-1 to TRBJ1-4; D possibly corresponds to TRBD1 (6 bases). Trimming shortened V by 0 bases and J by 8 bases, and 14 bases separated the two germline ends. CDR1 SGHRS and CDR2 YFSETQ come from the germline V gene. The CDR3 sequence is 15 residues long. The CDR3 DNA reads as TGCGCCAGCAGCTTGGCCGGGGGGGCCGGGGAAAAACTGTTTTTT. Encoded protein: CASSLAGGAGEKLFF.

This clone has a handful of counts. The chain uses TRBV27 and TRBJ2-7; D unresolved. The CDR3 loop spans 14 amino acids. Germline CDR1 MNHEY, CDR2 SMNVEV (reference sequence). V was trimmed by 3 bases and J by 5 bases, leaving 14 bases between them. The CDR3 spells CASSLGALIHEQYF. CDR3 bases: TGTGCCAGCAGTTTGGGCGCGCTTATCCACGAGCAGTACTTC.

The V gene is TRBV4-1, the J gene TRBJ2-7; 10 bases are a match to TRBD1. Trimming at V came to 5 bases and at J to 0 bases, leaving 4 bases not matched to a gene. The length of the CDR3 is 15 residues. Germline loops: CDR1 MGHRA, CDR2 YSYEKL. The CDR3 sequence is CASSGTGAFSYEQYF. In DNA, the CDR3 is TGCGCCAGCAGCGGGACAGGGGCGTTCTCCTACGAGCAGTACTTC.

The V and J genes are TRBV4-2 and TRBJ2-3, with D possibly TRBD2 on 5 matching bases. This CDR3 has 12 residues. V lost 0 bases, J lost 14 bases, and 12 bases lay in between. The germline gives CDR1 LGHNA, CDR2 YNFKEQ. Written as DNA, the CDR3 is TGTGCCAGCAGCCAAGATTCGGGCGGGCGGTATTTT. Amino acids: CASSQDSGGRYF.

The chain employs TRBV28 and TRBJ2-6, with D perhaps TRBD2 (6 bases). Germline V gene data show CDR1 as MDHEN and CDR2 as SYDVKM. This CDR3 has 18 amino acids. The V end was cut by 6 bases, the J end by 0 bases, with 18 bases between. This CDR3 is CASRWGAGLHSGANVLTF. DNA for the CDR3: TGTGCCAGCAGGTGGGGCGCGGGACTTCACTCTGGGGCCAACGTCCTGACTTTC. The full variable domain, rest sourced from reference TRBV28 and TRBJ2-6, is DVKVTQSSRYLVKRTGEKVFLECVQDMDHENMFWYRQDPGLGLRLIYFSYDVKMKEKGDIPEGYSVSREKKERFSLILESASTNQTSMYLCASRWGAGLHSGANVLTFGAGSRLTVL.